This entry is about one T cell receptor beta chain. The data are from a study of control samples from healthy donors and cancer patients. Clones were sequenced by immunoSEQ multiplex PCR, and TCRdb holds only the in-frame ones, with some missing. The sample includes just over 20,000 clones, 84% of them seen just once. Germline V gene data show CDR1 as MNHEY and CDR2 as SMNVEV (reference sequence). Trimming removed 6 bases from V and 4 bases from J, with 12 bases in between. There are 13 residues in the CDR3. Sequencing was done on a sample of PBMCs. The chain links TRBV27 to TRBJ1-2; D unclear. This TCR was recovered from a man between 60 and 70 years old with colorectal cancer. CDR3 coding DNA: TGTGCCAGCAGCCCCGGGGTTGTCTATGGCTACACCTTC. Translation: CASSPGVVYGYTF.